This is a list of T cell receptor beta chains from one sample in a study of early T cells in non-severe SARS-CoV-2 infection. TCRdb re-called the 5' RACE reads through MiXCR, storing one row per CDR3 protein. The profile shows tens of thousands of distinct CDR3 sequences, about a tenth of them singletons. The sequenced sample was whole blood, obtained at baseline. These receptors came from an adult who was a healthcare worker with PCR-confirmed SARS-CoV-2 infection or an uninfected control (not recorded which). Both conserved end residues are part of each CDR3. The D gene is left open where the match is weak. Size is omitted from some rows. Given values are once, few, many or a class for expanded clones.

d_call clone_size j_call v_call cdr3_aa cdr3_nt
- many TRBJ1-1 TRBV20-1 CSARDLANTEAFF TGCAGTGCTAGAGATTTAGCGAACACTGAAGCTTTCTTT
TRBD2 many TRBJ2-1 TRBV20-1 CSAPSGAGDNEQFF TGCAGTGCCCCTAGCGGGGCGGGGGACAATGAGCAGTTCTTC
TRBD2 few TRBJ2-2 TRBV7-3 CASSRLAAGIGGELFF TGTGCCAGCAGTCGACTAGCGGCGGGGATTGGCGGGGAGCTGTTTTTT
- - TRBJ1-2 TRBV27 CASSSLQTLYGYTF TGTGCCAGCAGTTCCCTACAGACCCTCTATGGCTACACCTTC
- few TRBJ1-1 TRBV3-1 CASSQDVDNTEAFF TGTGCCAGCAGCCAAGACGTGGATAACACTGAAGCTTTCTTT
TRBD1 few TRBJ1-5 TRBV5-5 CASSSGQGNNQPQHF TGTGCCAGCAGCTCGGGACAGGGGAACAATCAGCCCCAGCATTTT
- many TRBJ1-5 TRBV19 CATGGLYSNQPQHF TGTGCCACCGGGGGGCTTTATAGCAATCAGCCCCAGCATTTT
- - TRBJ1-5 TRBV6-2/TRBV6-3 CASTHLLDSNQPQHF TGTGCCAGCACCCACCTTCTCGACAGCAATCAGCCCCAGCATTTT
TRBD1 many TRBJ1-1 TRBV20-1 CSAHRGTVNTEAFF TGCAGTGCACATAGGGGGACAGTGAACACTGAAGCTTTCTTT
- few TRBJ2-5 TRBV27 CASGTFKTQYF TGTGCCAGCGGGACCTTTAAGACCCAGTACTTC
TRBD1 - TRBJ2-2 TRBV27 CASIGTGEAGELFF TGTGCCAGCATCGGGACAGGCGAAGCCGGGGAGCTGTTTTTT
TRBD2 few TRBJ2-1 TRBV12-5 CASGLGAGGHEQFF TGTGCTAGTGGTTTGGGAGCGGGGGGCCACGAGCAGTTCTTC
- - TRBJ2-4 TRBV19 CASSPRRDENIQYF TGTGCCAGTAGTCCCCGGAGGGATGAAAACATTCAGTACTTC